This passage covers 13 T cell receptor beta chains from one sample sequenced in a study of graft-versus-host responses after intestinal transplantation. Measured with immunoSEQ multiplex PCR; TCRdb has only the in-frame clones, and not every one. The table includes about 15,000 clones, under 40% detected once. Responders labeled with CFSE (around 200,000) were plated with around 200,000 irradiated, violet-dye-labeled stimulators. The source was alloreactive CD8+ T cells from a mixed lymphocyte reaction culture, collected before intestinal transplant. The sample's subset: CFSE-low proliferating T cells sorted from roughly six-day pre-transplant mixed lymphocyte reaction (GvH or HvG direction). The receptors were sampled from a human patient who received an intestinal transplant.

The V gene is TRBV5-4, the J gene TRBJ2-7, with D possibly matching TRBD2 (6 bases). Looked up from germline, CDR1 is SGHNT and CDR2 is YYREEE (reference sequence). The CDR3 is made up of 14 amino acids. V lost 4 bases to trimming and J lost 3 bases, with 14 bases between them. CDR3 DNA sequence: TGTGCCAGCAGCCCCGGTTGGGGGGACTACGAGCAGTACTTC. The encoded protein is CASSPGWGDYEQYF. The full variable domain, in which reference TRBV5-4 and TRBJ2-7 provide the parts outside the CDR3, is ETGVTQSPTHLIKTRGQQVTLRCSSQSGHNTVSWYQQALGQGPQFIFQYYREEENGRGNFPPRFSGLQFPNYSSELNVNALELDDSALYLCASSPGWGDYEQYFGPGTRLTVT.

This clone was seen only a few times. The rearrangement uses TRBV28 and TRBJ2-2, with 8 bases lining up with TRBD1. With V trimmed by 4 bases and J by 4 bases, 14 bases remained unmatched. CDR1 and CDR2 (germline): MDHEN, SYDVKM. The CDR3 spans 18 residues. This CDR3 reads CASSYGTGLLGATGELFF. The DNA for the CDR3 is TGTGCCAGCAGTTATGGGACAGGACTTTTAGGGGCCACCGGGGAGCTGTTTTTT.

The rearrangement links TRBV10-3 to TRBJ2-1; D is perhaps TRBD2 (6 bases). The CDR3 spans 14 residues. The germline gives CDR1 ENHRY, CDR2 SYGVKD. The ends were cut back, 8 bases at V and 2 bases at J, with 13 bases in the middle. The CDR3 DNA reads TGTGCCATCTCCCGGACGGGAGCCTACAATGAGCAGTTCTTC. The encoded protein is CAISRTGAYNEQFF.

This clone was recorded a few times. The chain joins TRBV29-1 to TRBJ2-3; 9 nucleotides agree with TRBD2. This CDR3 has 16 amino acids. Trimming took 6 bases from V and 0 from J; bases not matched to a gene: 10. Germline V gene sequence: CDR1 SQVTM, CDR2 ANQGSEA. CDR3 amino acids: CSVPGGAGGSTDTQYF. In nucleotides, the CDR3 is TGCAGCGTGCCGGGAGGAGCGGGAGGTAGCACAGATACGCAGTATTTT.

The chain links TRBV6-1 to TRBJ2-7; 8 nucleotides align to TRBD1. V trimming: 7 bases; J trimming: 6 bases; junction bases outside the gene matches: 8. There are 13 residues in the CDR3. CDR1 and CDR2 from the germline V gene are MNHNS and SASEGT. The DNA for the CDR3 is TGTGCCAGCAACGGACAGGGCACCCCCGAGCAGTACTTC. It is translated as CASNGQGTPEQYF.

The chain combines TRBV6-6 with TRBJ1-3; TRBD1 aligns across 11 bases. V lost 3 bases, J lost 0 bases, and 1 base stayed unmatched. CDR1 and CDR2 from the germline V gene are MNHNY and SVGAGI (reference sequence). This CDR3 contains 16 residues. This chain's CDR3 is CASSYGTGGSGNTIYF. CDR3 in DNA: TGTGCCAGCAGTTATGGGACAGGGGGCTCTGGAAACACCATATATTTT.

CDR3 nucleotides: TGTGCCAGCAGCCCTACTAGCGGCTCCTACAATGAGCAGTTCTTC. Translated, it gives CASSPTSGSYNEQFF. The J gene is TRBJ2-1, the V gene TRBV7-3, with 8 nucleotides matching TRBD2. V lost 5 bases and J lost 0; bases outside the gene matches: 3. The V gene's germline CDR1 is SGHTA and CDR2 FQGTGA. The CDR3 has 15 residues. Full variable domain (outside the CDR3, taken from reference TRBV7-3 and TRBJ2-1): GAGVSQTPSNKVTEKGKYVELRCDPISGHTALYWYRQSLGQGPEFLIYFQGTGAADDSGLPNDRFFAVRPEGSVSTLKIQRTERGDSAVYLCASSPTSGSYNEQFFGPGTRLTVL.

The CDR3 nucleotides read TGCGCCAGCAGCCAAGAGCAGCGGAGCACAGATACGCAGTATTTT. Amino acids: CASSQEQRSTDTQYF. V is TRBV4-1 and J is TRBJ2-3; perhaps TRBD2 as D (5 bases). Germline CDR1 is MGHRA and CDR2 is YSYEKL. The ends were cut back, 0 bases at V and 0 bases at J, with 7 bases in the middle. The CDR3 length is 15 residues.

This clone has a handful of counts. The chain links TRBV4-1 to TRBJ2-2, with D hard to call. This CDR3 spans 13 amino acids. The germline V and J ends were trimmed by 0 bases and 4 bases, with 3 bases remaining between them. Per the germline V gene, CDR1 is MGHRA and CDR2 is YSYEKL. In DNA form, the CDR3 reads TGCGCCAGCAGCCAAGATCTCACCGGGGAGCTGTTTTTT. Encoded protein: CASSQDLTGELFF.

This clone has a handful of counts. The chain combines TRBV5-6 with TRBJ2-7, with 8 bases fitting TRBD2. Germline CDR1 reads SGHDT; CDR2 reads YYEEEE. The CDR3 spans 14 residues. Losses at the gene ends were 3 bases for V and 2 bases for J; bases not matched to a gene: 4. This CDR3 reads CASSSGLGTYEQYF. CDR3 nucleotides: TGTGCCAGCAGCTCGGGACTAGGAACCTACGAGCAGTACTTC.

V gene TRBV7-2 combines with J gene TRBJ2-1; TRBD2 matches at 8 bases. Germline V gives CDR1 SGHTA, CDR2 FQGNSA. The CDR3 covers 14 residues. V lost 4 bases, J lost 6 bases, and 5 bases stayed unmatched. CDR3 DNA sequence: TGTGCCAGCAGCTATCTCACTAGCGGCAATGAGCAGTTCTTC. This codes for CASSYLTSGNEQFF.

The chain joins TRBV27 to TRBJ2-1, with 7 bases that match TRBD1. There are 16 residues in the CDR3. V lost 2 bases to trimming and J lost 5 bases; unmatched junction nucleotides: 9. CDR1 is MNHEY and CDR2 is SMNVEV in the germline V gene (reference sequence). The CDR3 here is CASSLVLRQGNNEQFF. The CDR3 nucleotides read TGTGCCAGCAGTTTAGTCTTGAGACAGGGTAACAATGAGCAGTTCTTC.

This clone qualifies as medium-sized. The chain is built from TRBV30 and TRBJ1-1; 7 nucleotides line up with TRBD1. After removal of 1 base from V and 10 bases from J, the junction contained 9 bases not matched to a gene. CDR3 length: 13 amino acids. Germline lookup yields CDR1 GTSNPN and CDR2 SVGIG (reference sequence). The CDR3 loop reads CAWSEVGGGTAFF. CDR3 DNA sequence: TGTGCCTGGAGTGAGGTTGGAGGGGGCACAGCTTTCTTT.